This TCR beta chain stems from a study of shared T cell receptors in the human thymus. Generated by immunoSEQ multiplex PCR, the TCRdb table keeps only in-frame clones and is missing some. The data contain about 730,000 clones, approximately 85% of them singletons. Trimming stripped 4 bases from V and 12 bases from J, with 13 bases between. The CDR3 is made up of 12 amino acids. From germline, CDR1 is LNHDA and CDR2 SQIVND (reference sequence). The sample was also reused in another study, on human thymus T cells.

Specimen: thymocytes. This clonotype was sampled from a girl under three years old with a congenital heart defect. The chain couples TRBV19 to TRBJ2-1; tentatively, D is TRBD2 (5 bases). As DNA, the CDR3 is TGTGCCAGTAGTAAGAGCACCGGAGGGCAGTTCTTC. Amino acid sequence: CASSKSTGGQFF. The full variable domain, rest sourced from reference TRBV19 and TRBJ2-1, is DGGITQSPKYLFRKEGQNVTLSCEQNLNHDAMYWYRQDPGQGLRLIYYSQIVNDFQKGDIAEGYSVSREKKESFPLTVTSAQKNPTAFYLCASSKSTGGQFFGPGTRLTVL.